This T cell receptor beta chain was sequenced during a study of blood T cells in healthy people across ages. This clonotype was picked up a small number of times. Its antigen is undetermined. Individuals who donated were healthy Caucasians from Russia aged roughly 6 to 95. With a J-beta primer mix and a sample-barcoded 5' primer, a second PCR ran 7 to 11 cycles. MiXCR, applied by TCRdb to the 5' RACE reads, yields one record per CDR3 protein. The data hold more than 1 million distinct CDR3 sequences, with 45% observed a single time. The V gene's germline CDR1 is ENHRY and CDR2 SYGVKD. V was shortened by 4 bases and J by 4 bases, with 16 bases between the two germline ends. This CDR3 region has 15 residues. Study-wide findings and caveats: The study found more naive CD4+ cells and higher diversity in long-lived than aged donors.

This sequence originates from a woman aged 55-69 years in good health. Sample: blood. The chain carries TRBV10-3 and TRBJ1-1; D is unresolved. The CDR3 bases are TGTGCCATCAGTGGCAACGGAGTGACGGGCACTGAAGCTTTCTTT. Its translation: CAISGNGVTGTEAFF.